The 13 T cell receptor beta chains below come from one sample, sequenced in a study of monozygotic twins with inflammatory bowel disease (dated by TCRdb to between 2019 and 2020). The library was produced with 5' RACE. Sequencing instrument: Illumina HiSeq 2500. TCRdb reprocessed the raw reads; every CDR3 protein sequence is a single record, and DNA is not supplied. The sample table holds 150,000 to 200,000 distinct CDR3 sequences. Around 7% of the sample is taken by the ten largest. The sequencing sample was made of blood. The receptors derive from a human donor with ulcerative colitis or Crohn's disease, or a healthy co-twin of an affected twin (not recorded which).

The V and J genes are TRBV7-2 and TRBJ2-7; no DNA is available, so the TRBD2 call from TCRdb remains unchecked. The CDR3 is 17 residues long. The germline gives CDR1 SGHTA, CDR2 FQGNSA. CDR3 sequence reads: CASSSGPSGGRAYEQYF.

The V call is TRBV28, the J call TRBJ1-1; TCRdb's assignment of TRBD1 cannot be checked, as there is no DNA. The CDR3 runs 15 residues. Germline values: CDR1 MDHEN, CDR2 SYDVKM. The CDR3 sequence: CASNPWDGQNTEAFF.

CDR3: CAWEWRGGDGYTF. The chain carries TRBV30 and TRBJ1-2. Per germline, CDR1 GTSNPN and CDR2 SVGIG (reference sequence). This CDR3 is 13 amino acids long.

The chain's CDR3 is CSARDPFPGQGRETQYF. J is TRBJ2-5 and V is TRBV20-1; TCRdb reports TRBD1, a call that lacks DNA to check it against. The CDR3 extends over 17 amino acids. Germline-derived CDR1 and CDR2 are DFQATT and SNEGSKA (reference sequence).

The genes are TRBV4-2 and TRBJ2-4; TCRdb calls TRBD2, which cannot be checked without DNA. CDR3 size: 18 residues. CDR1 is LGHNA, CDR2 YNFKEQ, per germline. The CDR3 loop reads CASSQPNPGTSGANIQYF.

The V and J genes are TRBV5-6 and TRBJ2-3; TCRdb indicates TRBD1, and absent DNA this call remains unverified. Germline V CDR1 and CDR2: SGHDT, YYEEEE. The CDR3 has 15 residues. The CDR3 here is CASSLGRPLAGTQYF.

The V gene is TRBV4-2, the J gene TRBJ2-3; with no DNA, the TCRdb D assignment of TRBD2 cannot be verified. CDR1 and CDR2 (germline): LGHNA, YNFKEQ. CDR3 length: 16 amino acids. CDR3 residues: CASSQESGLRTDTQYF.

This chain links TRBV7-6 with TRBJ2-7; as DNA is missing, the TRBD2 call by TCRdb cannot be tested. The germline V gene encodes CDR1 SGHVS and CDR2 FNYEAQ. The CDR3 runs to 17 residues. The CDR3 sequence is CASSLAPRTSGSYEQYF. Based on the CDR3 plus reference TRBV7-6 and TRBJ2-7, the full variable domain is GAGVSQSPRYKVTKRGQDVALRCDPISGHVSLYWYRQALGQGPEFLTYFNYEAQQDKSGLPNDRFSAERPEGSISTLTIQRTEQRDSAMYRCASSLAPRTSGSYEQYFGPGTRLTVT.

The chain uses TRBV27 and TRBJ1-4; lacking DNA, the TRBD1 call made by TCRdb goes unchecked. The CDR3 consists of 16 residues. Germline V CDR1 and CDR2: MNHEY, SMNVEV (reference sequence). CDR3 amino acids: CASRPTGGRGNEKLFF.

The gene calls are TRBV30 and TRBJ2-1; without DNA, the TCRdb call of TRBD1 cannot be checked. From germline, CDR1 is GTSNPN and CDR2 SVGIG (reference sequence). This CDR3 region has 14 residues. CDR3 residues: CAWSGGTGQNEQFF. The full variable domain, rest sourced from reference TRBV30 and TRBJ2-1, is SQTIHQWPATLVQPVGSPLSLECTVEGTSNPNLYWYRQAAGRGLQLLFYSVGIGQISSEVPQNLSASRPQDRQFILSSKKLLLSDSGFYLCAWSGGTGQNEQFFGPGTRLTVL.

The CDR3 here is CASSGASGMNTGELFF. The chain employs TRBV2 and TRBJ2-2; checking the TCRdb D call of TRBD2 is not possible without DNA. The CDR3 sequence is 16 residues long. Looked up from germline, CDR1 is SNHLY and CDR2 is FYNNEI.

This sequence joins TRBV7-2 and TRBJ2-7; TCRdb names TRBD1, which stays unverified in the absence of DNA. Germline V lookup: CDR1 SGHTA, CDR2 FQGNSA. The CDR3 totals 14 residues. CDR3 sequence: CASRPGTGIYEQYF.

The genes are TRBV7-9 and TRBJ2-3; lacking DNA, the TRBD2 call made by TCRdb goes unchecked. CDR1 is SEHNR and CDR2 is FQNEAQ in the germline V gene (reference sequence). The CDR3 has 16 residues. This CDR3 is CASSPSGSRRTDTQYF. Supplemented by reference TRBV7-9 and TRBJ2-3, the full variable domain reads DTGVSQNPRHKITKRGQNVTFRCDPISEHNRLYWYRQTLGQGPEFLTYFQNEAQLEKSRLLSDRFSAERPKGSFSTLEIQRTEQGDSAMYLCASSPSGSRRTDTQYFGPGTRLTVL.